The rows below give T cell receptor beta chains drawn from one sample of a study of response to subunit inactivated influenza vaccine. TCRdb recomputed calls from the RT-PCR reads with MiXCR, one row per CDR3 protein. The repertoire consists of over 450,000 distinct CDR3 sequences, with 10% to 15% occurring once and the leading ten covering roughly 13%. The source was PBMCs from blood, collected about 40 days after vaccination. These receptors came from a man over 45 who received an inactivated influenza vaccine. The CDR3 runs from the conserved cysteine through the conserved F or W. A D gene is named only where the DNA matches it firmly. Where a row states a size, it is once, few, many or the class of an expanded clone; other rows omit it.

CDR3	DNA	size	V	D	J
CASSSPPGGETQYF	TGTGCCAGCAGCTCCCCGCCAGGGGGGGAGACCCAGTACTTC	.	TRBV7-2	.	TRBJ2-5
CSARGVNSYNEQFF	TGCAGTGCCAGAGGGGTAAACTCCTACAATGAGCAGTTCTTC	many	TRBV20-1	.	TRBJ2-1
CASRQPGLAGVPGELFF	TGTGCCAGCAGGCAACCGGGACTAGCGGGAGTGCCCGGGGAGCTGTTTTTT	many	TRBV6-1	TRBD2	TRBJ2-2
CASSLDPYNEQFF	TGCGCCAGCAGCTTGGATCCTTACAATGAGCAGTTCTTC	many	TRBV5-1	.	TRBJ2-1
CASSQDQWQNTGELFF	TGCGCCAGCAGCCAAGACCAGTGGCAGAACACCGGGGAGCTGTTTTTT	.	TRBV4-1	.	TRBJ2-2
CASKPTGGAEQYF	TGTGCCAGCAAGCCTACAGGGGGCGCCGAGCAGTACTTC	few	TRBV2	TRBD1	TRBJ2-7
CASSLEATTYEQYF	TGCGCCAGCAGCTTGGAAGCGACAACCTACGAGCAGTACTTC	many	TRBV5-1	.	TRBJ2-7
CASSVDYISYNEQFF	TGTGCCAGCAGCGTAGATTATATCTCCTACAATGAGCAGTTCTTC	.	TRBV9	.	TRBJ2-1
CASSPIPGTSGTDTQYF	TGTGCCAGCAGTCCGATTCCGGGGACTAGCGGCACAGATACGCAGTATTTT	many	TRBV6-1	TRBD2	TRBJ2-3
CASSSKWGAGELFF	TGTGCCAGCAGTTCCAAGTGGGGAGCCGGGGAGCTGTTTTTT	.	TRBV27	.	TRBJ2-2
CASSPQGAGETQYF	TGTGCCAGCAGCCCACAGGGGGCGGGGGAGACCCAGTACTTC	.	TRBV7-3	TRBD1	TRBJ2-5
CASSQPGVGNEQFF	TGCGCCAGCAGCCAACCAGGGGTCGGGAATGAGCAGTTCTTC	.	TRBV4-3	.	TRBJ2-1
CASSLTHGNSPYEQYF	TGTGCCAGCAGTCTAACCCACGGGAACTCACCCTACGAGCAGTACTTC	.	TRBV27	.	TRBJ2-7
CASSLDGETNEKLFF	TGCGCCAGCAGCTTGGATGGGGAGACTAATGAAAAACTGTTTTTT	few	TRBV5-1	.	TRBJ1-4
CASSFHAVIDEQYF	TGTGCCAGCAGTTTCCATGCGGTAATCGACGAGCAGTACTTC	many	TRBV12-3/TRBV12-4	.	TRBJ2-7
CSATRGTRGTDTQYF	TGCAGTGCTACCCGAGGGACTCGAGGGACAGATACGCAGTATTTT	few	TRBV20-1	.	TRBJ2-3
CSAGIGAGNKNIQYF	TGCAGTGCCGGGATAGGGGCGGGAAACAAAAACATTCAGTACTTC	.	TRBV20-1	.	TRBJ2-4
CASSPELGQLYQPQHF	TGCGCCAGCAGCCCCGAACTGGGACAGCTCTATCAGCCCCAGCATTTT	few	TRBV4-3	TRBD1	TRBJ1-5
CASSVGLAGGLSEQFF	TGTGCCAGCAGCGTAGGACTAGCGGGGGGGCTTAGTGAGCAGTTCTTC	few	TRBV7-2	TRBD2	TRBJ2-1
CASSLQGRHTGELFF	TGCGCCAGCAGCCTCCAGGGGAGGCACACCGGGGAGCTGTTTTTT	many	TRBV4-3	.	TRBJ2-2
CASSRVAGGPGELFF	TGTGCCAGCAGCAGGGTAGCGGGAGGGCCCGGGGAGCTGTTTTTT	few	TRBV11-2	TRBD2	TRBJ2-2
CASSDRPPGEETQYF	TGTGCCAGCAGTGACCGTCCCCCGGGGGAAGAGACCCAGTACTTC	few	TRBV28	.	TRBJ2-5
CASRFSNYGYTF	TGTGCCAGCAGATTTTCAAACTATGGCTACACCTTC	few	TRBV12-3/TRBV12-4	.	TRBJ1-2
CASSRAGTNTEAFF	TGTGCCAGCAGTCGTGCGGGGACGAACACTGAAGCTTTCTTT	.	TRBV6-1	.	TRBJ1-1
CASSQDVWRNNEQFF	TGCGCCAGCAGCCAAGATGTATGGCGGAACAATGAGCAGTTCTTC	.	TRBV4-3	.	TRBJ2-1
CASSIAGLARNEQFF	TGTGCCAGTAGTATAGCGGGACTAGCGCGCAATGAGCAGTTCTTC	.	TRBV19	TRBD2	TRBJ2-1
CASSSSRYTPTNEQFF	TGTGCCAGCAGTTCCAGTCGGTACACCCCTACCAATGAGCAGTTCTTC	.	TRBV28	.	TRBJ2-1
CASSLLPGYPDTQYF	TGTGCCAGCAGTTTACTGCCAGGATATCCAGATACGCAGTATTTT	many	TRBV28	.	TRBJ2-3
CASSWNRGRGYTF	TGTGCCAGCAGTTGGAACAGGGGAAGAGGCTACACCTTC	many	TRBV12-3/TRBV12-4	TRBD1	TRBJ1-2
CASSLALLDRGPEYF	TGTGCCAGCAGCTTAGCGCTTCTGGACAGGGGGCCCGAGTACTTC	.	TRBV7-2	TRBD1	TRBJ2-7
CASSQDIGGNYGYTF	TGTGCCAGCAGCCAAGATATTGGGGGGAACTATGGCTACACCTTC	.	TRBV3-1	.	TRBJ1-2
CASSLRDTYEQYF	TGTGCCAGCAGCTTGCGGGACACCTACGAGCAGTACTTC	.	TRBV7-2	.	TRBJ2-7
CASSLRVGEALLSYNEQFF	TGTGCCAGCAGCCTGCGGGTGGGAGAGGCTCTCCTCTCCTACAATGAGCAGTTCTTC	.	TRBV6-2/TRBV6-3	.	TRBJ2-1
CASSLDPQWEKKRREQFF	TGTGCCAGCAGCTTAGATCCCCAATGGGAGAAAAAACGGCGTGAGCAGTTCTTC	many	TRBV7-8	.	TRBJ2-1
CASSSYWTGIYEQFF	TGTGCCAGCAGTTCTTACTGGACAGGGATCTATGAGCAGTTCTTC	few	TRBV28	TRBD1	TRBJ2-1
CASSTTGETQYF	TGCGCCAGCAGCACGACAGGGGAGACCCAGTACTTC	few	TRBV5-1	TRBD1	TRBJ2-5
CASSSQGQRATDTQYF	TGTGCCAGCAGCTCCCAGGGACAGAGAGCCACAGATACGCAGTATTTT	many	TRBV7-3	TRBD1	TRBJ2-3
CSARRDYEQYF	TGCAGTGCTAGACGAGACTACGAGCAGTACTTC	many	TRBV20-1	.	TRBJ2-7
CASSLREGTGELFF	TGTGCCAGCAGCTTAAGGGAGGGGACCGGGGAGCTGTTTTTT	many	TRBV7-2	TRBD2	TRBJ2-2
CASSSIGGSLTETQYF	TGTGCCAGCAGCTCAATTGGGGGCAGCCTTACGGAGACCCAGTACTTC	.	TRBV11-1	.	TRBJ2-5
CASSLFGDYLYEQYF	TGTGCCAGCAGTTTATTTGGCGACTACCTCTACGAGCAGTACTTC	many	TRBV27	.	TRBJ2-7
CASSQGLAGGSSYEQYF	TGTGCCAGCAGTCAAGGACTAGCGGGAGGGAGCTCCTACGAGCAGTACTTC	few	TRBV25-1	TRBD2	TRBJ2-7
CASRLRSGVGTDTQYF	TGCGCCAGCAGATTGCGGTCCGGGGTCGGGACAGATACGCAGTATTTT	.	TRBV5-1	.	TRBJ2-3
CASSLSITSVKTQYF	TGTGCCAGCAGTTTATCCATCACTAGCGTGAAGACCCAGTACTTC	few	TRBV28	TRBD2	TRBJ2-5
CSARGTDSSPLHF	TGCAGTGCTAGGGGGACAGATAGTTCACCCCTCCACTTT	.	TRBV20-1	TRBD1	TRBJ1-6
CAISGSRGSGEQYF	TGTGCCATCAGTGGTTCGAGAGGTAGCGGCGAGCAGTACTTC	.	TRBV10-3	.	TRBJ2-7